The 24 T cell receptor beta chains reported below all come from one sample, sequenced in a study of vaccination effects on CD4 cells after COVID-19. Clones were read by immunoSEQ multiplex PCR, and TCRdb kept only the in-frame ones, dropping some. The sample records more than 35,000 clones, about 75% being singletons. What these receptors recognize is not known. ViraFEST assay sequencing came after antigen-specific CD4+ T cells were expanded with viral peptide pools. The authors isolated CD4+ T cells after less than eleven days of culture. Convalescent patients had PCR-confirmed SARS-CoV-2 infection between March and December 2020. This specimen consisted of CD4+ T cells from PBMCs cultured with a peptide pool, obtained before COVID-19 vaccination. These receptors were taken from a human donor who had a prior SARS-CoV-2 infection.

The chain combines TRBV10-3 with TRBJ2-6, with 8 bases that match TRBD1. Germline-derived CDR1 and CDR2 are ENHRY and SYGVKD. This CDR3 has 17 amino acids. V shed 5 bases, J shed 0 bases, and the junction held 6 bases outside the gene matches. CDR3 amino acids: CAISRTGQNSGANVLTF. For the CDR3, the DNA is TGTGCCATCAGTCGGACAGGGCAAAACTCTGGGGCCAACGTCCTGACTTTC.

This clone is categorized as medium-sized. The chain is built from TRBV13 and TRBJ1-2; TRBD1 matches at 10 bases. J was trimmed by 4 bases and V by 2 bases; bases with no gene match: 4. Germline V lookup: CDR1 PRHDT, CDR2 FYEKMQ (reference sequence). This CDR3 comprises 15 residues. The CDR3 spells CASSLRRTGGYGYTF. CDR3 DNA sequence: TGTGCCAGCAGCTTACGAAGGACAGGGGGCTATGGCTACACCTTC.

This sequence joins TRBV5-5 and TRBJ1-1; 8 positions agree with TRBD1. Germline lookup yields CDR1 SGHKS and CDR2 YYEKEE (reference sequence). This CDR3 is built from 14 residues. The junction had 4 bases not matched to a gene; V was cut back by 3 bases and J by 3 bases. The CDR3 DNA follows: TGTGCCAGCAGCTCCACAGGGGGATACACTGAAGCTTTCTTT. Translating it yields CASSSTGGYTEAFF.

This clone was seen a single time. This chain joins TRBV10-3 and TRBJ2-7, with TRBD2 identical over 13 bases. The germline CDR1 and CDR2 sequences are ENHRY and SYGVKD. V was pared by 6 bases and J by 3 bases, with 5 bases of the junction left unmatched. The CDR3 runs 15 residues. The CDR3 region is CAIRGTSGAVYEQYF. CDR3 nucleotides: TGTGCCATCAGGGGGACTAGCGGGGCGGTCTACGAGCAGTACTTC.

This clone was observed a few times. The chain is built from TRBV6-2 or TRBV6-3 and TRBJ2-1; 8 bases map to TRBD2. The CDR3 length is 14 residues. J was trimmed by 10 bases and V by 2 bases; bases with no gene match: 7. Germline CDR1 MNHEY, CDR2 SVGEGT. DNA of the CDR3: TGTGCCAGCAGTTACATTACTAGCGGTGTAGAGCAGTTCTTC. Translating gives CASSYITSGVEQFF.

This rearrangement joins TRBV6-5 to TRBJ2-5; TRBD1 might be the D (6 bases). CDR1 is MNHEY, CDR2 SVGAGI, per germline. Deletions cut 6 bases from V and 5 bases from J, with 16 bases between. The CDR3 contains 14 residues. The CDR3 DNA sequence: TGTGCCAGCAGCAGGGGTACTAGTGGGGAGACCCAGTACTTC. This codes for CASSRGTSGETQYF.

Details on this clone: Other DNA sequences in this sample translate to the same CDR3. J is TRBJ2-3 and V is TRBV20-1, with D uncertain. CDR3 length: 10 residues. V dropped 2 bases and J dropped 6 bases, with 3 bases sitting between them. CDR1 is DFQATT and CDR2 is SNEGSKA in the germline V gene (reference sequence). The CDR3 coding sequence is TGCAGTGCTAGACGGGATACGCAGTATTTT. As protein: CSARRDTQYF.

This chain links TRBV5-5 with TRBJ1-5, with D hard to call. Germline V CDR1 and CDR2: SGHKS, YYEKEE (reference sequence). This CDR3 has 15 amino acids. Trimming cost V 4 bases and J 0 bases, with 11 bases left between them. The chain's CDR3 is CASSRSYYSNQPQHF. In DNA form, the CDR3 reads TGTGCCAGCAGCCGCAGTTACTATAGCAATCAGCCCCAGCATTTT.

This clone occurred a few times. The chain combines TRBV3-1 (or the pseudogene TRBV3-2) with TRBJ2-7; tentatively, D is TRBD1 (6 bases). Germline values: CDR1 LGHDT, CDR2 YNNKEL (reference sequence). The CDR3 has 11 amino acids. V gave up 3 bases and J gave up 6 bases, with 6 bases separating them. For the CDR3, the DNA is TGTGCCAGCAGCCAGGGGGCCGAGCAGTACTTC. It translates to CASSQGAEQYF.

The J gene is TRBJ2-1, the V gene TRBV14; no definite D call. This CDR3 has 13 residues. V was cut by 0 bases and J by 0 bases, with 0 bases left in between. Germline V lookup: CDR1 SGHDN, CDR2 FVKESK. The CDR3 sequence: CASSQDSYNEQFF. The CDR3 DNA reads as TGTGCCAGCAGCCAAGACTCCTACAATGAGCAGTTCTTC.

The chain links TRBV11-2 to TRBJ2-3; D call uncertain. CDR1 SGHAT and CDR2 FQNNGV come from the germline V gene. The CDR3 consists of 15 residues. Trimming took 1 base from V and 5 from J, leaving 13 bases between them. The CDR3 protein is CASSLVGGKGDTQYF. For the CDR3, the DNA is TGTGCCAGCAGCTTAGTTGGTGGGAAAGGAGATACGCAGTATTTT.

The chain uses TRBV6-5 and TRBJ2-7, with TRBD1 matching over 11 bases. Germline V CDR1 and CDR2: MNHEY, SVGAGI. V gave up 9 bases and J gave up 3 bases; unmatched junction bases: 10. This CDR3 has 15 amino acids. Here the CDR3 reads CASKTIGTGGYEQYF. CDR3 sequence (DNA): TGTGCCAGTAAAACGATAGGGACAGGGGGCTACGAGCAGTACTTC.

CDR3 sequence reads: CASSARRGTVNTGELFF. The CDR3 region has the DNA TGTGCCAGCAGCGCCAGACGCGGGACGGTCAACACCGGGGAGCTGTTTTTT. J is TRBJ2-2 and V is TRBV7-8, with D possibly being TRBD2 (6 bases). The V end was cut by 5 bases, the J end by 2 bases, with 18 bases between. The CDR3 loop spans 17 amino acids. Germline assignment: CDR1 SGHVS and CDR2 FQNEAQ.

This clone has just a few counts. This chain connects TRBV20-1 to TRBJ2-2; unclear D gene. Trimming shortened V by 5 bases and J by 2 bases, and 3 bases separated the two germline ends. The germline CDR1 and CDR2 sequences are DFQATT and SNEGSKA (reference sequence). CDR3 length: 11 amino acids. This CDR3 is CSAGNTGELFF. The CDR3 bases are TGCAGTGCTGGAAACACCGGGGAGCTGTTTTTT.

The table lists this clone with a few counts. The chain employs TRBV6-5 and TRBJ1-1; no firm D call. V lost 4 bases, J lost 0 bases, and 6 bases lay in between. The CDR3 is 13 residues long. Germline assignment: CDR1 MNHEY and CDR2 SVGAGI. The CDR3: CASSSVVNTEAFF. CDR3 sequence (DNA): TGTGCCAGCAGTTCAGTAGTGAACACTGAAGCTTTCTTT.

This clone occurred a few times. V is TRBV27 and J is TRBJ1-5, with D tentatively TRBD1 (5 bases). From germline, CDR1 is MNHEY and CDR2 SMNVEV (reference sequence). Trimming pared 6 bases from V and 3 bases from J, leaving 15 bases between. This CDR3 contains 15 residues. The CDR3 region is CASSPLVGVNQPQHF. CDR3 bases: TGTGCCAGCAGCCCCCTAGTGGGGGTCAATCAGCCCCAGCATTTT.

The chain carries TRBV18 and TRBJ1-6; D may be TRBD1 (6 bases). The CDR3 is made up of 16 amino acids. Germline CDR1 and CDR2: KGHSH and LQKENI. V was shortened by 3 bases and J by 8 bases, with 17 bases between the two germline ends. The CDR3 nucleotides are TGTGCCAGCTCACCGACCGGGACACCCCTAGATTCACCCCTCCACTTT. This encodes CASSPTGTPLDSPLHF.

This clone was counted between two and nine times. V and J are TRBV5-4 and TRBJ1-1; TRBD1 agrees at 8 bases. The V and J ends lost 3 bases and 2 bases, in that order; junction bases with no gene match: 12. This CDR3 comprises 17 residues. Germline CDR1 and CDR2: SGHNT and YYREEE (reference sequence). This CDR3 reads CASSSPGGGGFNTEAFF. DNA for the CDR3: TGTGCCAGCAGCTCCCCAGGGGGCGGGGGATTCAACACTGAAGCTTTCTTT.

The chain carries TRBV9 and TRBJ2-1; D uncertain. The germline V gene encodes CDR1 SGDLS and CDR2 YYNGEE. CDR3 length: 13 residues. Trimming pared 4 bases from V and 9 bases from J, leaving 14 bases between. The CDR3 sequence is CASSRVGMGEQFF. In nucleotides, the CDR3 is TGTGCCAGCAGCCGAGTGGGGATGGGTGAGCAGTTCTTC. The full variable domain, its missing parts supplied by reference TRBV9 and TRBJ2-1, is DSGVTQTPKHLITATGQRVTLRCSPRSGDLSVYWYQQSLDQGLQFLIQYYNGEERAKGNILERFSAQQFPDLHSELNLSSLELGDSALYFCASSRVGMGEQFFGPGTRLTVL.

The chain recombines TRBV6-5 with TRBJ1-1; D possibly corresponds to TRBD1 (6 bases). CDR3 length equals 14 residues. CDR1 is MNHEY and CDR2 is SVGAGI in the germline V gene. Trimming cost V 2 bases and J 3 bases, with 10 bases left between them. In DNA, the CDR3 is TGTGCCAGCAGTTACGGTACAGGGTACACTGAAGCTTTCTTT. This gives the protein CASSYGTGYTEAFF.

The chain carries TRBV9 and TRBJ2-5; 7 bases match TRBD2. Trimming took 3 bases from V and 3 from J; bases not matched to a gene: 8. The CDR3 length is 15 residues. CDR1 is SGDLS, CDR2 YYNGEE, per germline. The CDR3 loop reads CASSAEFGGEETQYF. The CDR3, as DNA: TGTGCCAGCAGCGCAGAATTTGGGGGGGAAGAGACCCAGTACTTC.

The CDR3 DNA follows: TGCGCCAGCAGCTCTCTCCACAGCGGGGGGGCTTTGGATACGCAGTATTTT. Residues: CASSSLHSGGALDTQYF. The chain employs TRBV5-1 and TRBJ2-3; 10 bases line up with TRBD2. Germline lookup yields CDR1 SGHRS and CDR2 YFSETQ. This CDR3 has 17 residues. V was pared by 3 bases and J by 6 bases, with 13 bases of the junction left unmatched. Full variable domain (rest looked up from reference TRBV5-1 and TRBJ2-3): KAGVTQTPRYLIKTRGQQVTLSCSPISGHRSVSWYQQTPGQGLQFLFEYFSETQRNKGNFPGRFSGRQFSNSRSEMNVSTLELGDSALYLCASSSLHSGGALDTQYFGPGTRLTVL.

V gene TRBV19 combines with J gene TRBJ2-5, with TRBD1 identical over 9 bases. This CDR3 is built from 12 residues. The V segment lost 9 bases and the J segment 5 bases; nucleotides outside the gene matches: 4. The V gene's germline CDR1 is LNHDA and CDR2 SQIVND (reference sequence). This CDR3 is CASRDREETQYF. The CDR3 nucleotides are TGTGCCAGCAGGGACAGGGAGGAGACCCAGTACTTC.

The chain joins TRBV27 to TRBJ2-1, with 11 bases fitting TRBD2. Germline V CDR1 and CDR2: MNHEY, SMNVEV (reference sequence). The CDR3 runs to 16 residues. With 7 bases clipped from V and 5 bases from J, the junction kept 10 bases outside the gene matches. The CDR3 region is CASIRLGTSGNNEQFF. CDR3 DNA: TGTGCCAGCATCAGACTGGGGACTAGCGGAAACAATGAGCAGTTCTTC.